The table lists the clone carrying this T cell receptor (beta chain) with many counts. Its antigen is unidentified. Using its own MiXCR run on the reads, TCRdb lists one record per CDR3 protein. The data contain fewer than 900,000 distinct CDR3 sequences, roughly 29% of them singletons. This sample stems from a study of T cell repertoires in cytomegalovirus infection. Overall study: Evidence of both CMV infection and a matching HLA type came from public TCR beta signatures. Findings and limits, study-wide: Individuals carrying CMV plus the relevant HLA were identified by cumulative frequency of public TCR beta families. HLA-C-restricted, CMV-specific TCR beta clonotypes were dominant ex vivo.

Germline V CDR1 and CDR2: MDHEN, SYDVKM. V gave up 3 bases and J gave up 7 bases; unmatched junction bases: 7. This CDR3 has 14 amino acids. The receptor comes from a human donor in good health (CMV status not recorded). Some clones in this sample may be carry-over from other donors' samples. V usage is TRBV28 and J usage is TRBJ1-2; 8 bases are a match to TRBD1. The material sequenced was cultured CD8+ T cells from PBMCs, taken from culture after CMV antigen stimulation. CDR3 region: CASSLGQGARGYTF. As DNA, the CDR3 is TGTGCCAGCAGTTTGGGCCAGGGGGCGCGTGGCTACACCTTC.